One T cell receptor beta chain is described in this entry. Grouping used clinical history reported by participants in a survey and questionnaire. Cohort 3 donors were reported recovered after two negative PCRs, clearance, or symptom resolution. The data stem from a study of blood T cell repertoires in COVID-19. About the research overall: COVID-19 samples, acute and convalescent, were from the United States, Italy and Spain. Sources were T cells, B-cell-depleted T cells, or PBMCs; the material itself was cDNA or gDNA.

The table came from immunoSEQ multiplex PCR; TCRdb's copy has only in-frame clones and leaves some out. Here the sample spans about 130,000 clones, about 80% being singletons. Germline-derived CDR1 and CDR2 are SGHRS and YFSETQ. This CDR3 region has 17 residues. Trimming left V 0 bases short and J 0 bases short, with 13 bases between. J is TRBJ1-3 and V is TRBV5-1; D remains unclear. Material: PBMCs or T cells enriched from blood (not recorded which). The receptor comes from a woman aged 45-60 years who had recovered from COVID-19. The chain's CDR3 is CASSLDLSKLSGNTIYF. The CDR3 bases are TGCGCCAGCAGCTTGGACCTTTCTAAACTCTCTGGAAACACCATATATTTT.